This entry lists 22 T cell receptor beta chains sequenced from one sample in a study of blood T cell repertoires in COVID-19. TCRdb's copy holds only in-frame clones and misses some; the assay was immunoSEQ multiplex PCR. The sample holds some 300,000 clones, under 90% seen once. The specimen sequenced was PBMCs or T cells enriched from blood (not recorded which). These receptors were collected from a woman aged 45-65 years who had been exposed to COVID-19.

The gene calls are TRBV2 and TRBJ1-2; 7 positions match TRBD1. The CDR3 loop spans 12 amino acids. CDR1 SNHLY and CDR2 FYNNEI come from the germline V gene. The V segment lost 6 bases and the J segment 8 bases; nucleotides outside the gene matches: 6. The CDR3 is CASRGDRDGYTF. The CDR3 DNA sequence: TGTGCCAGCAGAGGCGACAGGGACGGCTACACCTTC.

The CDR3 spells CASSQSSGGPMNTEAFF. The CDR3 bases are TGTGCCAGCAGCCAGAGCTCGGGGGGTCCAATGAACACTGAAGCTTTCTTT. This rearrangement joins TRBV4-2 to TRBJ1-1; D is perhaps TRBD1 (5 bases). Per the germline V gene, CDR1 is LGHNA and CDR2 is YNFKEQ. This CDR3 contains 17 residues. V was shortened by 3 bases and J by 0 bases, with 17 bases between the two germline ends.

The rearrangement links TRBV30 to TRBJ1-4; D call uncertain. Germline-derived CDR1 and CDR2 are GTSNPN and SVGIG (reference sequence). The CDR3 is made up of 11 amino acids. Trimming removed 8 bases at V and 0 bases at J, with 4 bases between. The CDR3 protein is CASSTNEKLFF. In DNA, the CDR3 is TGTGCCAGCTCAACTAATGAAAAACTGTTTTTT.

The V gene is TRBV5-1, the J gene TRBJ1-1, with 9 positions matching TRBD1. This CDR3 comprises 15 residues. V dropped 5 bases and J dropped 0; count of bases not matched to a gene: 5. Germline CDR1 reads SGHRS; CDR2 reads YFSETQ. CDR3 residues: CASSVTGGLNTEAFF. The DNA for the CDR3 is TGCGCCAGCAGTGTGACAGGGGGATTGAACACTGAAGCTTTCTTT.

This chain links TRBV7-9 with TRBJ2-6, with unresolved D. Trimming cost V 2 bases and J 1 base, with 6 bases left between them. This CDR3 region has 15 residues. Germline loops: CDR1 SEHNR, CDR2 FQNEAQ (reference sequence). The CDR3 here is CASSLRASGANVLTF. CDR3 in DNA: TGTGCCAGCAGCTTACGAGCGTCTGGGGCCAACGTCCTGACTTTC.

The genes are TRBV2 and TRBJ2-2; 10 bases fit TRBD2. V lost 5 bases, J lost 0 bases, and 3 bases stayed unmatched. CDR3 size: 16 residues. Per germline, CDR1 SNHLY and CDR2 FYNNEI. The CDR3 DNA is TGTGCCAGCAGTACAACTAGCGGGGCGAACACCGGGGAGCTGTTTTTT. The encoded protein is CASSTTSGANTGELFF.

Here the CDR3 reads CASSLVGGRQETQYF. As DNA, the CDR3 is TGTGCCAGCAGCTTGGTGGGAGGGCGGCAAGAGACCCAGTACTTC. The chain carries TRBV5-5 and TRBJ2-5; 7 bases fit TRBD2. Per the germline V gene, CDR1 is SGHKS and CDR2 is YYEKEE (reference sequence). This CDR3 has 15 residues. Trimming removed 0 bases from V and 2 bases from J; junction bases left unmatched: 4.

The CDR3 bases are TGTGCCAGCAGTTACGGCCCCGGGGGGAGCTCCTACGAGCAGTACTTC. This translates into CASSYGPGGSSYEQYF. The J gene is TRBJ2-7, the V gene TRBV6-2 or TRBV6-3; TRBD2 agrees at 7 bases. The germline V gene encodes CDR1 MNHEY and CDR2 SVGEGT. Losses at the gene ends were 2 bases for V and 0 bases for J; bases not matched to a gene: 7. CDR3 length: 16 amino acids.

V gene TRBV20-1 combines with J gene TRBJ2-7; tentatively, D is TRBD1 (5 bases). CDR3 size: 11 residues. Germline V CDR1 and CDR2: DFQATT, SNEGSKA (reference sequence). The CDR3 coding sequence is TGCATGACAGATAACTCCTACGAGCAGTACTTC. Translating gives CMTDNSYEQYF.

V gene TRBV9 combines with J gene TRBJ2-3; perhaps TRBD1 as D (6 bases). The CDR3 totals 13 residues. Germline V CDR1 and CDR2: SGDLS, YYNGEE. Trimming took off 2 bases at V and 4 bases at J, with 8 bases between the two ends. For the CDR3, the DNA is TGTGCCAGCAGCGTGGACAGCCCAGATACGCAGTATTTT. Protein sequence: CASSVDSPDTQYF.

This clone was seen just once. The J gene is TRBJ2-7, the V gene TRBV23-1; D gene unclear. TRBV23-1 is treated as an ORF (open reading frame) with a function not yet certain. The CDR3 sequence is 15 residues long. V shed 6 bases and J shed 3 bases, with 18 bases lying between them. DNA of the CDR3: TGCGCCAGCAGCCCCTTCGGTCCCACCGGCTACGAGCAGTACTTC. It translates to CASSPFGPTGYEQYF.

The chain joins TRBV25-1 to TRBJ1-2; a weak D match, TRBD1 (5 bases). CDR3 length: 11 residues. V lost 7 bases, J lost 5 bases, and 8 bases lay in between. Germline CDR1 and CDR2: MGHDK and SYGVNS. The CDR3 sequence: CASTGGYGYTF. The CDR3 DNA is TGTGCCAGCACTGGGGGGTATGGCTACACCTTC.

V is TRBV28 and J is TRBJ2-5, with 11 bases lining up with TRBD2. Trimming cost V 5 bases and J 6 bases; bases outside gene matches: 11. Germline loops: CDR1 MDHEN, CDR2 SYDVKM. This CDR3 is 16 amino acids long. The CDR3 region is CASSPSASGGRQTQYF. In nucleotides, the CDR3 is TGTGCCAGCAGTCCTTCTGCTAGCGGGGGGAGGCAGACCCAGTACTTC.

The CDR3 DNA reads TGTGCCAGTACTTTCTCGGGACTAGGGGGCAATGAGCAGTTCTTC. Protein sequence: CASTFSGLGGNEQFF. The chain employs TRBV19 and TRBJ2-1, with 8 positions matching TRBD2. Germline CDR1 reads LNHDA; CDR2 reads SQIVND (reference sequence). This CDR3 has 15 amino acids. The trim removed 7 bases at V and 6 bases at J, leaving 11 bases unmatched. The variable domain in full, completed from reference TRBV19 and TRBJ2-1, reads DGGITQSPKYLFRKEGQNVTLSCEQNLNHDAMYWYRQDPGQGLRLIYYSQIVNDFQKGDIAEGYSVSREKKESFPLTVTSAQKNPTAFYLCASTFSGLGGNEQFFGPGTRLTVL.

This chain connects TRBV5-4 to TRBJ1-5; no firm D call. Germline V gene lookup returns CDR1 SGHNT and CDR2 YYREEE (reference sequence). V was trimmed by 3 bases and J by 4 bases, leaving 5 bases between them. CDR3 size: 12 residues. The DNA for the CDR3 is TGTGCCAGCAGCTCCCTAAATCAGCCCCAGCATTTT. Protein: CASSSLNQPQHF.

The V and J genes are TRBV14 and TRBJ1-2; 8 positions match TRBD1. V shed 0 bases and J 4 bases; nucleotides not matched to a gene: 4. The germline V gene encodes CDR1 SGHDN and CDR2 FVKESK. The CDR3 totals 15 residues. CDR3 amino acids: CASSQDAGGSYGYTF. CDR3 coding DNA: TGTGCCAGCAGCCAAGACGCAGGGGGCTCCTATGGCTACACCTTC.

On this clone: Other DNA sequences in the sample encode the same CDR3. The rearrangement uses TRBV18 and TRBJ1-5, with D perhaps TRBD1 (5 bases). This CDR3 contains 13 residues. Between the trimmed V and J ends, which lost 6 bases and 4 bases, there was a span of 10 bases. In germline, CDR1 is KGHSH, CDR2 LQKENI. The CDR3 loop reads CASSPDRNQPQHF. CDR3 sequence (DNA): TGTGCCAGCTCTCCAGACAGAAATCAGCCCCAGCATTTT.

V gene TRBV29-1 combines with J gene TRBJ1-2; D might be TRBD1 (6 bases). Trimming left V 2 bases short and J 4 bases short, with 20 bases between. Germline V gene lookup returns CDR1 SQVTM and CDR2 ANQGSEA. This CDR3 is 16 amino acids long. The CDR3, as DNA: TGCAGCGTTGAACGTGTCGGCCCCCAGGGGCTCTATGGCTACACCTTC. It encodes CSVERVGPQGLYGYTF.

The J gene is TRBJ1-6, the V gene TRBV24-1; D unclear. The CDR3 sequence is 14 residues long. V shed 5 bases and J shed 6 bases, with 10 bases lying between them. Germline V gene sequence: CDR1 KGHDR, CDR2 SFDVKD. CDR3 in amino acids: CATSVNGSNSPLHF. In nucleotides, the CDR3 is TGTGCCACCAGTGTGAACGGGTCTAATTCACCCCTCCACTTT.

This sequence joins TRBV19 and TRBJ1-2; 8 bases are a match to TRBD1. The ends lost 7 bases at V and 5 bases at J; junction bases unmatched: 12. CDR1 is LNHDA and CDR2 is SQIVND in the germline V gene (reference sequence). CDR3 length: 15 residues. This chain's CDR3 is CASTPDRDSYYGYTF. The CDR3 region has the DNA TGTGCCAGTACCCCGGACAGGGATAGTTATTATGGCTACACCTTC.

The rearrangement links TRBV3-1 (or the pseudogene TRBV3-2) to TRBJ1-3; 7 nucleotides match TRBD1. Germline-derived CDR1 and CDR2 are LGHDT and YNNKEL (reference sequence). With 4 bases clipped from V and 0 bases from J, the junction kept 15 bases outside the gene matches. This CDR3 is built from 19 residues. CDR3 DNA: TGTGCCAGCAGCCGCACGGGACAGACCTCTGTAGTCTCTGGAAACACCATATATTTT. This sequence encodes CASSRTGQTSVVSGNTIYF.

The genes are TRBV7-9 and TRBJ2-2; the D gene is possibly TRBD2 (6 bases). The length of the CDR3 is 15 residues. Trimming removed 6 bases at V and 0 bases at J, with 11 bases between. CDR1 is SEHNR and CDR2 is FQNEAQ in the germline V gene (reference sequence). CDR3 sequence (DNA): TGTGCCAGCAGACGCGGGACGGCGAACACCGGGGAGCTGTTTTTT. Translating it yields CASRRGTANTGELFF. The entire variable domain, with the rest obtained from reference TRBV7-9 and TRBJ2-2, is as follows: DTGVSQNPRHKITKRGQNVTFRCDPISEHNRLYWYRQTLGQGPEFLTYFQNEAQLEKSRLLSDRFSAERPKGSFSTLEIQRTEQGDSAMYLCASRRGTANTGELFFGEGSRLTVL.